This T cell receptor (beta chain) was recovered during a study of cytomegalovirus exposure and HLA in healthy donors. About the research overall: In an earlier analysis, around 100 million unique TCR beta sequences were found from 150 million to 200 million T cells.

Primers: 60 Vbeta forward and 13 Jbeta reverse. Method: immunoSEQ multiplex PCR; TCRdb's copy keeps in-frame clones and lacks some. This table has more than 85,000 clones, about 76% appearing once. Comment on this clone: Its antigen is not known.

Findings of the study overall: The later analysis indicated that the majority of CMV-associated TCR beta chains appeared HLA-restricted. Follow-up analysis later connected one missense variant in DCLRE1C with trimming of TCR beta V- and J-genes.

This CDR3 is built from 15 residues. Germline V gene data show CDR1 as MNHEY and CDR2 as SMNVEV (reference sequence). The ends were cut back, 0 bases at V and 2 bases at J, with 11 bases in the middle. What was sequenced was PBMCs. The chain carries TRBV27 and TRBJ2-7, with a weak D call TRBD2 (5 bases). The source is a man aged 35-49 years in good health and CMV-seronegative. As DNA, the CDR3 is TGTGCCAGCAGTTTATCGTTTACCGGGGCCTACGAGCAGTACTTC. This gives the protein CASSLSFTGAYEQYF.